The entry below gives a single TCR beta chain sequence along with its context. The V segment lost 3 bases and the J segment 5 bases; nucleotides outside the gene matches: 12. This CDR3 region has 17 residues. Germline CDR1 reads KGHSH; CDR2 reads LQKENI. Methods used by the authors: For nucleated cells, counts were estimated from reference gene primer amplification. Repertoires were generated with immunoSEQ multiplex PCR, while TCRdb's copy carries only in-frame clones and drops some. D and trimming were read from the DNA, whereas the V and J calls and clone size are those reported in that table. This table has some 130,000 clones, approximately 89% appearing once. The data stem from a study of blood T cell repertoires in COVID-19. At the level of the study: Material from acute and convalescent COVID-19 was sourced from the United States, Italy and Spain. Nucleic acid was either cDNA or gDNA, and it came from T cells, B-cell-depleted T cells, or PBMCs.

The V call is TRBV18, the J call TRBJ2-1, with 8 nucleotides matching TRBD2. The receptor comes from a man aged 50 or older with acute or convalescent COVID-19. Source material: peripheral blood. The CDR3 here is CASSPGAGGTRNNEQFF. Here the CDR3 DNA reads TGTGCCAGCTCACCGGGGGCAGGAGGGACTAGAAACAATGAGCAGTTCTTC.